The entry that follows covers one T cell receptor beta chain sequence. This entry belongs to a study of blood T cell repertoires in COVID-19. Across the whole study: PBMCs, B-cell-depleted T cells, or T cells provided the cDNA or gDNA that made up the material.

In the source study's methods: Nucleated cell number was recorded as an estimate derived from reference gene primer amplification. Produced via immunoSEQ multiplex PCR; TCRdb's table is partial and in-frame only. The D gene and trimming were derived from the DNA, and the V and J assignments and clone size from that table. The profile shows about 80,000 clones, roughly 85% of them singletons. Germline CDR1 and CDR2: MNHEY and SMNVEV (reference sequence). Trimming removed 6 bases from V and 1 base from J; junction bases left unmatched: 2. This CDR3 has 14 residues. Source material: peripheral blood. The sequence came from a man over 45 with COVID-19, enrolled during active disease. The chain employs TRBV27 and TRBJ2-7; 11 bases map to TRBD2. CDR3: CASSRTSGSYEQYF. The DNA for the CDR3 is TGTGCCAGCAGCCGGACTAGCGGGTCCTACGAGCAGTACTTC.